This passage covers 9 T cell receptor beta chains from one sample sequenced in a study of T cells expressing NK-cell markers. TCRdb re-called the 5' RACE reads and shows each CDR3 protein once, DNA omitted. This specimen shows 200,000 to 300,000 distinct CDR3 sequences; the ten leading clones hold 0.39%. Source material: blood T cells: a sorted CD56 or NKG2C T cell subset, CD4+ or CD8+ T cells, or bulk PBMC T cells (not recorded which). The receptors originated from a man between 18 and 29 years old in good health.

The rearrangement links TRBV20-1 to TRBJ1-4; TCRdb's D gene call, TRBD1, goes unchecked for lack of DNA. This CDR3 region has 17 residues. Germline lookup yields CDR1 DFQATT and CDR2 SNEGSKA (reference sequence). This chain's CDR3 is CSASQGGIISTNEKLFF.

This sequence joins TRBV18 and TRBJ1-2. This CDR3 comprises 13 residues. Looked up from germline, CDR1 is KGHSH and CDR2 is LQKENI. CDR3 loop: CASSPREDYGYTF.

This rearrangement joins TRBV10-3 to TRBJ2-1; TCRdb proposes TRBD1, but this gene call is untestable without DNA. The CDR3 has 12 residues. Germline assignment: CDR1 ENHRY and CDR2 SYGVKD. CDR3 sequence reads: CATTGENNEQFF.

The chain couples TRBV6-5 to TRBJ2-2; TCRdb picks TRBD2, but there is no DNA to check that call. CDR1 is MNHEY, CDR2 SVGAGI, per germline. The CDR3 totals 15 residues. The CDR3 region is CATFRDGINTGELFF.

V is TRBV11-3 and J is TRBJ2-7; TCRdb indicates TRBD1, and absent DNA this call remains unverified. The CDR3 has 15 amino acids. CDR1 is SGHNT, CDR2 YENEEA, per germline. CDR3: CASSLSRTGSHEQYF.

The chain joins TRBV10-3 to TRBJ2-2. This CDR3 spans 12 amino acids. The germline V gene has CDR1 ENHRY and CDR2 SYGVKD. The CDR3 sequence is CAISATAGELFF.

CDR3 residues: CASSVDSGRYNEQFF. The chain uses TRBV9 and TRBJ2-1; TCRdb picks TRBD2, but there is no DNA to check that call. Germline values: CDR1 SGDLS, CDR2 YYNGEE. This CDR3 spans 15 amino acids.

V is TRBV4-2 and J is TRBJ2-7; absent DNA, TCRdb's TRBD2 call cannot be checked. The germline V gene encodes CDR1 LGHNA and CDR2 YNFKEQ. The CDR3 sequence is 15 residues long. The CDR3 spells CASSQEAVGDYEQYF.

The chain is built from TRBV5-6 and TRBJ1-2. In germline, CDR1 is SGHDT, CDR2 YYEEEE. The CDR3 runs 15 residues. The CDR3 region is CASSFVQAANYGYTF.